This TCR beta chain was retrieved from a study of STAT5B mutations in CD4+ large granular lymphocyte leukemia. Whole-study results and caveats: Patient CD4-sorted repertoires stayed more clonal than healthy ones after leukemic-clone removal. Top patient clones used TRBV06 genes more often: 8/27 versus 2/35 in controls. About 24% of private leukemic clonotypes occurred rarely in other patients' non-leukemic repertoires.

V was pared by 5 bases and J by 0 bases, with 10 bases between. CDR3 size: 15 residues. In germline, CDR1 is LNHDA, CDR2 SQIVND (reference sequence). A remark on this clone: Its antigen remains unidentified.

Sequencing was at survey level. Libraries were prepared by immunoSEQ multiplex PCR; TCRdb keeps only in-frame clonotypes and omits some of them. The table shows about 23,000 clones, with roughly three quarters occurring only once. The V gene is TRBV19, the J gene TRBJ1-4; tentative D call: TRBD1 (5 bases). The clonotype originates from a human donor in good health. Input material: CD4+ T cells from blood buffy coats. The CDR3 DNA reads TGTGCCAGTAGTCTTCAGGGCGCAACTAATGAAAAACTGTTTTTT. This gives the protein CASSLQGATNEKLFF. The full variable domain, in which reference TRBV19 and TRBJ1-4 provide the parts outside the CDR3, is DGGITQSPKYLFRKEGQNVTLSCEQNLNHDAMYWYRQDPGQGLRLIYYSQIVNDFQKGDIAEGYSVSREKKESFPLTVTSAQKNPTAFYLCASSLQGATNEKLFFGSGTQLSVL.